Below are 16 T cell receptor beta chains sequenced from a single sample in a study of early T cells in non-severe SARS-CoV-2 infection. One entry per CDR3 protein results from TCRdb running MiXCR on the 5' RACE reads. The sample consists of roughly 42,000 distinct CDR3 sequences, 10% to 15% of them appearing once. Sequencing was carried out using whole blood. The receptors come from an adult who was a healthcare worker with PCR-confirmed SARS-CoV-2 infection or an uninfected control (not recorded which).

The chain carries TRBV6-5 and TRBJ2-1, with D possibly being TRBD2 (5 bases). The CDR3 extends over 18 amino acids. Germline V gives CDR1 MNHEY, CDR2 SVGAGI. V gave up 1 base and J gave up 0 bases, with 16 bases separating them. CDR3 nucleotide sequence: TGTGCCAGCAGTTACTTTCTACCCGGGGAGAGCTCCTACAATGAGCAGTTCTTC. Translation: CASSYFLPGESSYNEQFF.

Ten or more counts support this clonotype. V gene TRBV6-2 or TRBV6-3 combines with J gene TRBJ1-2; TRBD1 is a possible D gene (6 bases). V lost 9 bases to trimming and J lost 5 bases, with 13 bases between them. Germline loops: CDR1 MNHEY, CDR2 SVGEGT. The CDR3 is 12 amino acids. The DNA for the CDR3 is TGTGCCAGTCTGGAGGGGGATTATGGCTACACCTTC. It is translated as CASLEGDYGYTF.

This clonotype was seen repeatedly, ten times or more. This sequence joins TRBV19 and TRBJ2-7; 10 bases are a match to TRBD1. Trimming at V came to 7 bases and at J to 7 bases, leaving 10 bases not matched to a gene. The CDR3 spans 14 residues. The germline V gene encodes CDR1 LNHDA and CDR2 SQIVND (reference sequence). The CDR3 DNA sequence: TGTGCCAGTAACCCGGGACAGGGGAGATGGGAGCAGTACTTC. Its translation is CASNPGQGRWEQYF.

The chain links TRBV7-3 to TRBJ1-3, with D possibly being TRBD1 (5 bases). The CDR3 length is 14 residues. Per the germline V gene, CDR1 is SGHTA and CDR2 is FQGTGA. With 5 bases removed from V and 2 bases from J, the gap between germline ends came to 10 bases. DNA of the CDR3: TGTGCCAGCAGCATGGGACTTGCTGGAAACACCATATATTTT. This sequence encodes CASSMGLAGNTIYF.

V usage is TRBV7-3 and J usage is TRBJ2-5; TRBD2 matches 12 bases. Germline V gene lookup returns CDR1 SGHTA and CDR2 FQGTGA. The trim removed 5 bases at V and 4 bases at J, leaving 8 bases unmatched. The CDR3 consists of 16 residues. The CDR3 DNA follows: TGTGCCAGCAGCCCAGCTAGCGGGGGGGCATCAGAGACCCAGTACTTC. The encoded protein is CASSPASGGASETQYF.

This chain uses TRBV5-1 with TRBJ2-7; D gene uncertain. Germline V gives CDR1 SGHRS, CDR2 YFSETQ. The ends were cut back, 5 bases at V and 5 bases at J, with 11 bases in the middle. The CDR3 length is 12 residues. The CDR3 coding sequence is TGCGCCAGCAGTCTCCTCGAAGACGAGCAGTACTTC. Its translation is CASSLLEDEQYF. Looking up the rest from reference TRBV5-1 and TRBJ2-7 gives the full variable domain: KAGVTQTPRYLIKTRGQQVTLSCSPISGHRSVSWYQQTPGQGLQFLFEYFSETQRNKGNFPGRFSGRQFSNSRSEMNVSTLELGDSALYLCASSLLEDEQYFGPGTRLTVT.

The table lists this clonotype with many counts. The chain joins TRBV11-2 to TRBJ2-1; 9 bases match TRBD1. The CDR3 loop spans 14 amino acids. V lost 2 bases and J lost 8; bases outside the gene matches: 4. Germline loops: CDR1 SGHAT, CDR2 FQNNGV. CDR3: CASSLSTGGHEQFF. DNA of the CDR3: TGTGCCAGCAGCTTATCGACAGGGGGGCATGAGCAGTTCTTC.

This clonotype was detected only a few times. V and J are TRBV30 and TRBJ1-2; 7 positions match TRBD1. Germline assignment: CDR1 GTSNPN and CDR2 SVGIG (reference sequence). The CDR3 runs 12 residues. V gave up 4 bases and J gave up 6 bases; unmatched junction bases: 5. CDR3 bases: TGTGCCTGGACAGGGGGAGGGGATGGCTACACCTTC. Its protein product is CAWTGGGDGYTF.

This clonotype is labeled medium-sized. The chain joins TRBV3-1 to TRBJ1-2, with D unresolved. Germline values: CDR1 LGHDT, CDR2 YNNKEL (reference sequence). The CDR3 has 13 amino acids. V lost 1 base and J lost 6, with 9 bases in between. The CDR3 loop is CASSQASGDGYTF. As DNA, the CDR3 is TGTGCCAGCAGCCAAGCAAGCGGGGATGGCTACACCTTC.

This clonotype was counted many times. The rearrangement uses TRBV20-1 and TRBJ1-2; D is possibly TRBD1 (5 bases). Trimming pared 7 bases from V and 2 bases from J, leaving 14 bases between. The CDR3 has 13 residues. Per the germline V gene, CDR1 is DFQATT and CDR2 is SNEGSKA (reference sequence). The CDR3 loop reads CSGKSGENYGYTF. In DNA form, the CDR3 reads TGCAGTGGCAAATCGGGGGAGAACTATGGCTACACCTTC.

The table lists this clonotype with a few counts. The chain links TRBV28 to TRBJ1-1; 8 bases are a match to TRBD1. Germline-derived CDR1 and CDR2 are MDHEN and SYDVKM. Germline trimming cut 5 bases from V and 4 bases from J; bases unmatched to any gene: 9. The CDR3 consists of 15 residues. CDR3 in DNA: TGTGCCAGCAGTCCAGCGACAGGGGACGGCACTGAAGCTTTCTTT. This translates into CASSPATGDGTEAFF.

In its sample, this clonotype was seen many times. The rearrangement uses TRBV24-1 and TRBJ2-1; 14 bases fit TRBD2. With 9 bases clipped from V and 3 bases from J, the junction kept 9 bases outside the gene matches. This CDR3 region has 17 residues. Germline V CDR1 and CDR2: KGHDR, SFDVKD. Here the CDR3 reads CATSTSGRAVGYNEQFF. The CDR3 nucleotides read TGTGCCACCTCGACTAGCGGGAGGGCCGTGGGCTACAATGAGCAGTTCTTC.

This clonotype was found many times. This rearrangement joins TRBV29-1 to TRBJ2-5, with D perhaps TRBD2 (5 bases). Germline CDR1 is SQVTM and CDR2 is ANQGSEA. CDR3 length: 16 amino acids. V dropped 1 base and J dropped 2 bases, with 17 bases sitting between them. The CDR3 nucleotides are TGCAGCGTTGAAGGCGAAACCCGGGGAACGCAAGAGACCCAGTACTTC. Amino acids: CSVEGETRGTQETQYF.

This clonotype was counted only a few times. The V and J genes are TRBV28 and TRBJ2-5; D is ambiguous. Trimming shortened V by 7 bases and J by 5 bases, and 17 bases separated the two germline ends. From germline, CDR1 is MDHEN and CDR2 SYDVKM. The CDR3 runs 14 residues. The CDR3 region is CASTSVRVGETQYF. The CDR3 nucleotides are TGTGCCAGCACCTCCGTCCGGGTTGGCGAGACCCAGTACTTC.

This clonotype was observed many times. The chain joins TRBV20-1 to TRBJ1-2; D is possibly TRBD1 (5 bases). V was shortened by 7 bases and J by 6 bases, with 12 bases between the two germline ends. Germline CDR1 and CDR2: DFQATT and SNEGSKA (reference sequence). The CDR3 spans 11 residues. The CDR3 sequence: CSVTRGDGYTF. For the CDR3, the DNA is TGCAGTGTTACAAGGGGCGATGGCTACACCTTC.

The rearrangement uses TRBV5-1 and TRBJ2-1, with 12 positions matching TRBD2. The CDR3 sequence is 15 residues long. V gave up 3 bases and J gave up 5 bases; unmatched junction bases: 3. Germline loops: CDR1 SGHRS, CDR2 YFSETQ. CDR3 in amino acids: CASSWTSGKHNEQFF. CDR3 DNA sequence: TGCGCCAGCAGCTGGACTAGCGGGAAACACAATGAGCAGTTCTTC.